The 30 T cell receptor beta chains below come from one sample, sequenced in a study of cytomegalovirus exposure and HLA in healthy donors. Researchers ran the PCR with 60 Vbeta and 13 Jbeta primers. Clones were read by immunoSEQ multiplex PCR, and TCRdb kept only the in-frame ones, dropping some. This table has about 200,000 clones, approximately 79% appearing once. The material sequenced was PBMCs. All receptors derive from a young man in good health and CMV-seronegative.

On this clone itself: One end of the junction does not line up with germline, which may come from a read error. The rearrangement uses TRBV7-7 and TRBJ2-3; tentative D call: TRBD1 (5 bases). The length of the CDR3 is 15 residues. The V gene's germline CDR1 is SSHAT and CDR2 FNYEAQ (reference sequence). CDR3 nucleotides: TGTGCTAGCAGCCAAGGACATCTTAGCACAGATACGCAGTATTTT. Translated, it gives CASSQGHLSTDTQYF.

This clone was seen a single time. The rearrangement links TRBV5-5 to TRBJ2-7; D unclear. Germline CDR1 is SGHKS and CDR2 is YYEKEE (reference sequence). Trimming removed 0 bases at V and 5 bases at J, with 6 bases between. The CDR3 has 12 amino acids. CDR3 bases: TGTGCCAGCAGCTTGGGCGGAGACGAGCAGTACTTC. It translates to CASSLGGDEQYF.

This chain links TRBV13 with TRBJ1-4; no definite D call. This CDR3 region has 15 residues. V was clipped by 0 bases and J by 8 bases, with 13 bases between them. CDR1 and CDR2 from the germline V gene are PRHDT and FYEKMQ (reference sequence). The CDR3 here is CASSLGSINSEKLFF. DNA for the CDR3: TGTGCCAGCAGCTTAGGAAGCATTAATAGCGAAAAACTGTTTTTT.

The chain is built from TRBV7-6 and TRBJ2-1; 13 bases are a match to TRBD2. The V segment lost 5 bases and the J segment 7 bases; nucleotides outside the gene matches: 5. This CDR3 comprises 15 residues. Germline CDR1 reads SGHVS; CDR2 reads FNYEAQ. CDR3 in amino acids: CASSPRTSGGNEQFF. The CDR3 DNA reads as TGTGCCAGCAGCCCTCGGACTAGCGGGGGTAATGAGCAGTTCTTC.

J is TRBJ2-1 and V is TRBV5-1; 7 bases agree with TRBD1. The CDR3 length is 12 residues. Losses at the gene ends were 4 bases for V and 10 bases for J; bases not matched to a gene: 5. CDR1 and CDR2 (germline): SGHRS, YFSETQ. The CDR3 protein is CASSVGDSEQFF. CDR3 bases: TGCGCCAGCAGCGTTGGGGACAGCGAGCAGTTCTTC.

This clone has a single count. V usage is TRBV5-1 and J usage is TRBJ2-7; 11 bases match TRBD1. CDR1 is SGHRS, CDR2 YFSETQ, per germline. The CDR3 has 15 amino acids. The J segment lost 3 bases and the V segment lost 4 bases, leaving 6 bases of the junction unmatched. CDR3 in amino acids: CASSQGQGESYEQYF. DNA of the CDR3: TGCGCCAGCAGCCAGGGACAGGGGGAGAGCTACGAGCAGTACTTC.

The gene calls are TRBV4-2 and TRBJ1-2; TRBD1 aligns across 9 bases. Germline CDR1 is LGHNA and CDR2 is YNFKEQ. This CDR3 comprises 16 residues. V shed 1 base, J shed 7 bases, and the junction held 10 bases outside the gene matches. The DNA of the CDR3 is TGTGCCAGCAGCCAAGTGGGGACAGGGAAGGAGGGTGGCTACACCTTC. Amino acid sequence: CASSQVGTGKEGGYTF.

This clone was seen a handful of times. The V and J genes are TRBV6-4 and TRBJ1-5, with D possibly matching TRBD1 (5 bases). CDR3 length equals 14 residues. Trimming pared 4 bases from V and 4 bases from J, leaving 11 bases between. From germline, CDR1 is MRHNA and CDR2 SNTAGT. This CDR3 reads CASSGRVGNQPQHF. CDR3 DNA sequence: TGTGCCAGCAGTGGCAGGGTCGGGAATCAGCCCCAGCATTTT.

The J gene is TRBJ1-2, the V gene TRBV5-1; D is possibly TRBD1 (6 bases). Trimming took 0 bases from V and 4 from J, leaving 16 bases between them. Germline V gives CDR1 SGHRS, CDR2 YFSETQ. The CDR3 is made up of 16 amino acids. CDR3 loop: CASSLARGGGGYGYTF. CDR3 nucleotide sequence: TGCGCCAGCAGCTTGGCTCGTGGCGGGGGCGGCTATGGCTACACCTTC.

The rearrangement links TRBV14 to TRBJ2-7; a weak D match, TRBD1 (5 bases). CDR1 and CDR2 (germline): SGHDN, FVKESK. Trimming left V 4 bases short and J 7 bases short, with 14 bases between. This CDR3 spans 13 amino acids. CDR3 bases: TGTGCCAGCAGCCTCTCCAGGGATACTGAGCAGTACTTC. Its translation: CASSLSRDTEQYF.

The chain uses TRBV7-3 and TRBJ2-2; TRBD2 matches at 10 bases. Germline V gene sequence: CDR1 SGHTA, CDR2 FQGTGA. After removal of 5 bases from V and 7 bases from J, the junction contained 10 bases not matched to a gene. The CDR3 is 16 amino acids. CDR3 nucleotides: TGTGCCAGCAGCCCCTCTAGCGGGAGCACGGGCGGGGAGCTGTTTTTT. Amino acid sequence: CASSPSSGSTGGELFF.

The chain is built from TRBV11-2 and TRBJ2-3; 10 nucleotides align to TRBD2. CDR3 length: 16 amino acids. Trimming removed 3 bases from V and 2 bases from J; junction bases left unmatched: 5. Germline CDR1 is SGHAT and CDR2 is FQNNGV. CDR3 sequence: CASSLTAGGNTDTQYF. The CDR3 nucleotides read TGTGCCAGCAGCTTGACAGCGGGGGGGAACACAGATACGCAGTATTTT.

This chain uses TRBV5-6 with TRBJ2-5, with TRBD1 matching 9 bases. The DNA end favors TRBJ2-7, so the J call may be wrong. Germline V gene sequence: CDR1 SGHDT, CDR2 YYEEEE. CDR3 size: 14 residues. CDR3 sequence (DNA): TGTGCCAGCAGCGCTGGACAGGGGCGATACGAGCAGTACTTC. Its translation: CASSAGQGRYEQYF.

The rearrangement uses TRBV7-9 and TRBJ2-7; TRBD2 aligns across 10 bases. Germline V gene data show CDR1 as SEHNR and CDR2 as FQNEAQ (reference sequence). There are 15 residues in the CDR3. V lost 5 bases and J lost 0; bases outside the gene matches: 4. In DNA form, the CDR3 reads TGTGCCAGCAGCCCACTAGCGGGACTCTCCTACGAGCAGTACTTC. It is translated as CASSPLAGLSYEQYF.

This clone was seen only once. The chain joins TRBV21-1 to TRBJ2-7; the listed D gene, TRBD2, was not tested against the DNA. TRBV21-1 is designated a pseudogene. CDR3 length: 18 residues. The CDR3 region is CASSAPFLGLAVTYEQYF. Here the CDR3 DNA reads TGTGCCAGCAGCGCCCCCTTTCTAGGGCTAGCGGTAACCTACGAGCAGTACTTC.

The chain is built from TRBV14 and TRBJ1-2; 8 positions agree with TRBD1. The CDR3 is made up of 15 amino acids. V trimming: 0 bases; J trimming: 4 bases; junction bases outside the gene matches: 4. Germline lookup yields CDR1 SGHDN and CDR2 FVKESK. CDR3 region: CASSQDMDRVYGYTF. DNA of the CDR3: TGTGCCAGCAGCCAAGATATGGACAGGGTCTATGGCTACACCTTC.

The rearrangement links TRBV6-5 to TRBJ2-7, with 13 bases matching TRBD2. This CDR3 is built from 15 residues. Germline V gene lookup returns CDR1 MNHEY and CDR2 SVGAGI. V lost 6 bases to trimming and J lost 1 base; unmatched junction nucleotides: 3. This CDR3 is CASRELAGGSYEQYF. The CDR3 DNA follows: TGTGCCAGCAGGGAACTAGCGGGAGGGTCCTACGAGCAGTACTTC.

V is TRBV5-6 and J is TRBJ2-7; 8 bases are shared with TRBD1. This CDR3 comprises 15 residues. Losses at the gene ends were 0 bases for V and 2 bases for J; bases not matched to a gene: 4. Germline CDR1 SGHDT, CDR2 YYEEEE. The CDR3 spells CASSLARGRPYEQYF. In DNA, the CDR3 is TGTGCCAGCAGCTTGGCCAGGGGGCGCCCCTACGAGCAGTACTTC.

The sample holds a few counts of this clone. Written as DNA, the CDR3 is TGTGCCAGCAGCCAAGATCGGTTGGGACAGGCCTCTGGAAACACCATATATTTT. This codes for CASSQDRLGQASGNTIYF. The V and J genes are TRBV14 and TRBJ1-3, with 8 bases lining up with TRBD1. J was trimmed by 0 bases and V by 0 bases; bases with no gene match: 7. CDR3 length: 18 amino acids. Germline CDR1 reads SGHDN; CDR2 reads FVKESK.

J is TRBJ2-7 and V is TRBV11-3; 8 nucleotides agree with TRBD2. CDR3 length: 15 amino acids. Per germline, CDR1 SGHNT and CDR2 YENEEA. V was clipped by 3 bases and J by 0 bases; unmatched bases: 4. The CDR3, as DNA: TGTGCCAGCAGCTTTAGTAGCGGGGTCTCCTACGAGCAGTACTTC. This sequence encodes CASSFSSGVSYEQYF.

The rearrangement links TRBV7-9 to TRBJ2-1; TRBD2 agrees at 7 bases. Trimming removed 11 bases from V and 0 bases from J; junction bases left unmatched: 7. Germline V gives CDR1 SEHNR, CDR2 FQNEAQ (reference sequence). The CDR3 is made up of 14 amino acids. In nucleotides, the CDR3 is TGTGCCCTTGGGGGGGGAGCCTCCTACAATGAGCAGTTCTTC. Translation: CALGGGASYNEQFF.

This clone was picked up a small number of times. The rearrangement uses TRBV19 and TRBJ1-2; 7 nucleotides line up with TRBD1. V trimming: 3 bases; J trimming: 8 bases; junction bases outside the gene matches: 12. This CDR3 has 15 amino acids. Germline CDR1 LNHDA, CDR2 SQIVND (reference sequence). Written as DNA, the CDR3 is TGTGCCAGTAGTATCAGCCTGACAGGGAGAGACGGCTACACCTTC. This encodes CASSISLTGRDGYTF. Full variable domain (missing parts from reference TRBV19 and TRBJ1-2): DGGITQSPKYLFRKEGQNVTLSCEQNLNHDAMYWYRQDPGQGLRLIYYSQIVNDFQKGDIAEGYSVSREKKESFPLTVTSAQKNPTAFYLCASSISLTGRDGYTFGSGTRLTVV.

The chain carries TRBV19 and TRBJ2-3; 8 positions agree with TRBD2. Germline V gene data show CDR1 as LNHDA and CDR2 as SQIVND (reference sequence). J lost 0 bases, V lost 9 bases, and 5 bases had no gene match. The CDR3 consists of 14 residues. The CDR3 DNA follows: TGTGCCAGGCGTAGCGGGACAAGCACAGATACGCAGTATTTT. Translating gives CARRSGTSTDTQYF.

The chain uses TRBV5-1 and TRBJ1-6; maybe TRBD1 (6 bases). Germline CDR1 reads SGHRS; CDR2 reads YFSETQ. The CDR3 loop spans 14 amino acids. The V end was cut by 4 bases, the J end by 5 bases, with 10 bases between. The CDR3, as DNA: TGCGCCAGCAGCCCCTCAGGGGATAATTCACCCCTCCACTTT. It yields the protein CASSPSGDNSPLHF.

The chain uses TRBV5-4 and TRBJ2-7; tentative D call: TRBD1 (6 bases). Germline values: CDR1 SGHNT, CDR2 YYREEE (reference sequence). The CDR3 has 15 residues. Trimming stripped 4 bases from V and 0 bases from J, with 14 bases between. The CDR3 DNA is TGTGCCAGCAGCCAAAACGGACAGAGCTCCTACGAGCAGTACTTC. Translating gives CASSQNGQSSYEQYF.

The V gene is TRBV25-1, the J gene TRBJ2-5; 9 nucleotides match TRBD1. This CDR3 is 14 amino acids long. CDR1 is MGHDK and CDR2 is SYGVNS in the germline V gene. J was trimmed by 4 bases and V by 5 bases; bases with no gene match: 5. CDR3 sequence reads: CASSPGTGRETQYF. The CDR3 DNA is TGTGCCAGCAGTCCCGGGACAGGGCGAGAGACCCAGTACTTC.

J is TRBJ2-5 and V is TRBV5-1, with D possibly being TRBD2 (5 bases). CDR1 and CDR2 from the germline V gene are SGHRS and YFSETQ. The length of the CDR3 is 12 residues. Trimming cost V 7 bases and J 9 bases, with 16 bases left between them. In DNA, the CDR3 is TGCGCCAGCTCAGACTATCTCCCGGCCCAGTACTTC. Amino acids: CASSDYLPAQYF.

The chain combines TRBV29-1 with TRBJ1-2, with D hard to call. In germline, CDR1 is SQVTM, CDR2 ANQGSEA. This CDR3 is built from 15 residues. Between the trimmed V and J ends, which lost 1 base and 0 bases, there was a span of 12 bases. CDR3 bases: TGCAGCGTTGAAGCCGGAGCGGAAACTAACTATGGCTACACCTTC. This translates into CSVEAGAETNYGYTF.

This sequence joins TRBV13 and TRBJ2-2; TRBD1 matches at 7 bases. The CDR3 is 17 amino acids. The germline gives CDR1 PRHDT, CDR2 FYEKMQ (reference sequence). J lost 7 bases, V lost 4 bases, and 15 bases had no gene match. CDR3 nucleotide sequence: TGTGCCAGCAGCTCGTCCGCGACAGGGAAGGTCGGCGGGGAGCTGTTTTTT. Amino acid sequence: CASSSSATGKVGGELFF.

The rearrangement joins TRBV19 to TRBJ2-2; 7 nucleotides agree with TRBD2. V was pared by 9 bases and J by 4 bases, with 8 bases of the junction left unmatched. Germline V gives CDR1 LNHDA, CDR2 SQIVND (reference sequence). CDR3 length equals 14 residues. CDR3 sequence: CASQTSTATGELFF. Here the CDR3 DNA reads TGTGCCAGCCAGACTAGCACGGCCACCGGGGAGCTGTTTTTT.